This T cell receptor (beta chain) was recovered during a study of shared clonotypes between healthy human individuals (TCRdb year 2020). Study-level background: A couple of women and a few men aged 18 to 49 years were included in the cohort. Each donor's leukapheresis produced roughly between roughly 0.94 and 9.5 billion PBMCs. For each donor, CD4 naive and CD4 memory were each given three plates, CD8 naive was given two plates, and CD8 memory was given one plate. Different laboratories and diverse techniques were used to prepare libraries and sequence TCR repertoires, to increase sequencing depth and limit assay-specific biases. To estimate repertoire size and how much clonotypes are shared between individuals, the study performed deep sequencing of blood TCR repertoires from five healthy adults. Beyond this particular receptor, the publication reports: Compared with non-shared clonotypes, the clonotypes found in all four sorted-subset donors had higher generation probabilities. Pairwise subsampling indicated that sequencing depth was expected to affect the degree of clonotype sharing among donors. Naive subsets generally had larger estimated clonotype richness than memory subsets. Only blood was sampled, and tissue TCR repertoires likely differ from those in blood. The genetic and exposure-history diversity represented was limited by the small number of donors. Roughly 5% of naive CD4, 3.5% of naive CD8, roughly 2.5% of memory CD4, and around 0.4% of memory CD8 clonotypes were shared across several donors. Even with the large sequencing depth, rarefaction of the sorted-subset datasets indicated that sequencing was incomplete.

TCR CDR3 regions were amplified from genomic DNA by multiplex PCR using the deep immunoSEQ assay. Extracted genomic DNA from each cell subset was distributed evenly across all wells of several immunoSEQ 96-well plates, and each plate was treated as a replicate. For sorted subsets, approximately 190 ng of genomic DNA, equivalent to some 33,000 T cell genomes, went into each replicate PCR. The purified libraries were quantified using a Qubit 3.0 fluorometer, sized with a Bioanalyzer 2100, and then quantified again using the KAPA Library Quantification kit. A separate single-read 150-cycle Illumina NextSeq 550 flow cell was used to sequence each immunoSEQ 96-well plate. Under the source paper's analysis protocol: The immunoSEQ output contained only junctional sequences without quality scores, so filtering could not match that applied to full-length reads. Sequences were annotated with PyIR, a Python wrapper for IgBLAST v1.9, using IMGT germline references to assign V/J genes and CDR3. Reads with weak V/J assignments (E-value above 1e-6), missing CDR3, stop codons, out-of-frame junctions, or ambiguous translated residues were removed. V3J clonotypes were defined as sequences sharing an identical inferred V gene, J gene, and CDR3 amino acid sequence. To compute the percentage overlap between repertoires, the number of shared unique clonotypes was divided by the size of the smaller repertoire. Richness of each repertoire was evaluated using RTK rarefaction, the Chao1 estimator, and Recon v2.1 estimates of unobserved clonotypes. Generation probabilities were computed with OLGA for all TCRbeta clonotypes obtained by the gDNA method from a handful of donors. The immuneACCESS repertoire file appears here via TCRdb, limited to in-frame rearrangements. These files lack a portion of the clones; in checked studies, under half of the deficit traces to unresolved V genes, and the cause of the others is not known. The D gene and trimming were derived from the DNA, and the V and J assignments and clone size from that table. The sample table lists more than 2 million clones, about 95% of them with a count of one. The ten most abundant clones make up about 1.1% of the sample.

CD8 naive samples were obtained by positive selection for CCR7 among CD45RO-negative cells, yielding a CD45RA+CCR7+ population from which TemRA cells were excluded. Healthy HIV-negative adults with no recently reported acute infections or vaccinations were included as donors. All donors were Caucasian adults living in Nashville, Tennessee, USA. Blood was obtained by leukapheresis, after which PBMCs were separated by Ficoll-Histopaque density gradient centrifugation and cryopreserved in liquid nitrogen vapor phase. Analytical flow cytometry was used to check the purity and quantity of each magnetically sorted T cell population. From each sorted fraction, genomic DNA was isolated and quantified by UV absorbance on a Nanodrop 2000c. Turning to this clone: This receptor's antigen is unknown. Base qualities were left out, and no much larger clone turns up one base away. This same CDR3 is encoded by further DNA sequences in the sample.

V loses 1 base at its end and J loses 3 bases; junction bases beyond the gene matches: 3. Including the terminal cysteine and phenylalanine, the CDR3 comprises 14 residues. The entry retains the CDR3 DNA only, 42 bases that are in frame from base 1. Per the germline V gene, SGHVS is the CDR1 and FNYEAQ is the CDR2. The rearrangement combines TRBV7-6 with TRBJ2-7; 7 bases in the middle match TRBD1. This clonotype was obtained from a man younger than 30 in good health. Sequenced material: naive CD8+ T cells sorted from blood. In the paper's terms, the cell subset or site label means: CD45RA+CCR7+. The CDR3: CASSLGTGLYEQYF. The bases read TGTGCCAGCAGCTTAGGGACAGGACTCTACGAGCAGTACTTC.